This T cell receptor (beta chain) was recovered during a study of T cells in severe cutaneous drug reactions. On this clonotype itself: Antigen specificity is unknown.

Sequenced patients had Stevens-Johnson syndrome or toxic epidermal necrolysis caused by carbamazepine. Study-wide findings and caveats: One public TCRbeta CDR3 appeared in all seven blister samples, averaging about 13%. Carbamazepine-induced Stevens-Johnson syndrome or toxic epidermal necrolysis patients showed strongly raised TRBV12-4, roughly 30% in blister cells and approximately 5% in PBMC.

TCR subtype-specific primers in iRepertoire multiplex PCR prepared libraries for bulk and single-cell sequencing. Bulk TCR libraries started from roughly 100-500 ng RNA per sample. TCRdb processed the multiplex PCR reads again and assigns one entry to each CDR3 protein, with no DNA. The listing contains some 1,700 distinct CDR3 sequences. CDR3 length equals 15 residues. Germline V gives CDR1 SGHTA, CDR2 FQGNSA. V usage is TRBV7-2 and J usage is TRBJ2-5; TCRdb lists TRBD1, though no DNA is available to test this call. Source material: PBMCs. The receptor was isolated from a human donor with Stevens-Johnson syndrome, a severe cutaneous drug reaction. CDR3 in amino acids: CASSSTGTAQETQYF.